A single sample gave rise to the 18 T cell receptor beta chains below, sequenced in a study. TCRdb recomputed calls from the RT-PCR reads with MiXCR, one row per CDR3 protein. The sample has about 680,000 distinct CDR3 sequences; approximately 15% are singletons. The source material was memory CD4+ T cells from blood. Source of these receptors: a female donor in good health, serving as a healthy control.

This clonotype was detected only a few times. This chain uses TRBV24-1 with TRBJ2-3, with 7 bases identical to TRBD1. V lost 7 bases to trimming and J lost 6 bases; unmatched junction nucleotides: 6. There are 13 residues in the CDR3. The V gene's germline CDR1 is KGHDR and CDR2 SFDVKD. CDR3: CATSRTGGDTQYF. DNA of the CDR3: TGTGCCACCAGCCGGACAGGTGGGGATACGCAGTATTTT.

The chain uses TRBV6-2 or TRBV6-3 and TRBJ2-1; D ambiguous. CDR3 length equals 17 residues. Germline CDR1 reads MNHEY; CDR2 reads SVGEGT. V lost 0 bases to trimming and J lost 7 bases, with 19 bases between them. The CDR3 DNA is TGTGCCAGCAGTTACTCGTTGGGCCTTCGAGCACCGAATGAGCAGTTCTTC. Its translation: CASSYSLGLRAPNEQFF.

The rearrangement uses TRBV24-1 and TRBJ2-3; D gene ambiguous. This CDR3 has 13 residues. CDR1 and CDR2 (germline): KGHDR, SFDVKD. The ends were cut back, 2 bases at V and 2 bases at J, with 4 bases in the middle. This CDR3 is CATSDSYTDTQYF. The DNA for the CDR3 is TGTGCCACCAGTGATTCTTACACAGATACGCAGTATTTT.

In this sample, this clonotype turned up a few times. This chain's CDR3 is CASLSGIRETQYF. The CDR3 region has the DNA TGTGCCAGCCTTAGCGGGATTAGAGAGACCCAGTACTTC. V gene TRBV28 combines with J gene TRBJ2-5; 8 nucleotides align to TRBD2. Germline V gives CDR1 MDHEN, CDR2 SYDVKM. This CDR3 contains 13 residues. The trim removed 8 bases at V and 4 bases at J, leaving 6 bases unmatched. Using reference TRBV28 and TRBJ2-5 for the parts outside the CDR3, the full variable domain is DVKVTQSSRYLVKRTGEKVFLECVQDMDHENMFWYRQDPGLGLRLIYFSYDVKMKEKGDIPEGYSVSREKKERFSLILESASTNQTSMYLCASLSGIRETQYFGPGTRLLVL.

This clonotype was picked up a small number of times. V usage is TRBV24-1 and J usage is TRBJ2-1; 7 bases match TRBD2. J gave up 1 base and V 4 bases, and 9 bases lay outside the gene matches. This CDR3 has 17 residues. Germline-derived CDR1 and CDR2 are KGHDR and SFDVKD. The CDR3 protein is CATSDPSGHLSYNEQFF. The CDR3 DNA reads as TGTGCCACCAGTGACCCTAGCGGCCATTTATCCTACAATGAGCAGTTCTTC.

This clonotype was counted many times. The chain has TRBV5-1 and TRBJ1-5; D unclear. The germline V and J ends were trimmed by 0 bases and 1 base, with 8 bases remaining between them. The V gene's germline CDR1 is SGHRS and CDR2 YFSETQ. The CDR3 is 15 residues long. The CDR3 sequence: CASSLAGVSNQPQHF. The CDR3 DNA reads as TGCGCCAGCAGCTTGGCGGGTGTAAGCAATCAGCCCCAGCATTTT.

This sequence joins TRBV6-2 or TRBV6-3 and TRBJ2-3; unclear D gene. Germline CDR1 reads MNHEY; CDR2 reads SVGEGT. Trimming took off 0 bases at V and 5 bases at J, with 9 bases between the two ends. This CDR3 contains 14 residues. The DNA for the CDR3 is TGTGCCAGCAGTTACTCAAACGCCGGAGATACGCAGTATTTT. This sequence encodes CASSYSNAGDTQYF.

Comment on this clonotype: A read error is possible here, since a much larger clone lies one base away. The chain combines TRBV14 with TRBJ2-7; D possibly corresponds to TRBD1 (5 bases). Germline CDR1 SGHDN, CDR2 FVKESK. This CDR3 contains 14 residues. The CDR3 DNA follows: TGTGCCAGCAGCCAAGGAAGGTGGGGCGACGAGCAGCACTTC. It encodes CASSQGRWGDEQHF.

V gene TRBV20-1 combines with J gene TRBJ1-2, with TRBD1 matching over 7 bases. The trim removed 2 bases at V and 13 bases at J, leaving 13 bases unmatched. Germline lookup yields CDR1 DFQATT and CDR2 SNEGSKA (reference sequence). The CDR3 totals 13 residues. The CDR3 here is CSARSGQSLGGTF. The CDR3 nucleotides read TGCAGTGCTAGATCGGGACAGAGCCTCGGGGGCACCTTC.

This clonotype has a handful of counts. V gene TRBV18 combines with J gene TRBJ1-1, with a weak D call TRBD1 (5 bases). The CDR3 sequence is 13 residues long. The germline V gene has CDR1 KGHSH and CDR2 LQKENI. Trimming cost V 6 bases and J 3 bases, with 11 bases left between them. The CDR3 DNA is TGTGCCAGCTCTCGCACAGGTTACACTGAAGCTTTCTTT. Translated, it gives CASSRTGYTEAFF.

This clonotype was recorded a few times. This chain uses TRBV7-3 with TRBJ2-5, with D maybe TRBD1 (5 bases). V lost 4 bases to trimming and J lost 5 bases, with 17 bases between them. This CDR3 has 15 amino acids. The V gene's germline CDR1 is SGHTA and CDR2 FQGTGA. CDR3 coding DNA: TGTGCCAGCAGCTCCCTCCGTGGGGCCTCGGAGACCCAGTACTTC. Its translation is CASSSLRGASETQYF.

This clonotype has at least ten counts. This chain connects TRBV15 to TRBJ2-7; D remains unclear. Trimming stripped 0 bases from V and 1 base from J, with 4 bases between. CDR1 is LNHNV, CDR2 YYDKDF, per germline (reference sequence). The CDR3 extends over 13 amino acids. CDR3 DNA sequence: TGTGCCACCAGCAGAGATATATCCTACGAGCAGTACTTC. Translating it yields CATSRDISYEQYF.

The chain joins TRBV28 to TRBJ2-7, with a possible D match to TRBD2 (5 bases). This CDR3 is built from 13 residues. CDR1 and CDR2 (germline): MDHEN, SYDVKM. V was clipped by 10 bases and J by 2 bases, with 15 bases between them. The CDR3 protein is CATLGSSPYEQYF. The CDR3 DNA reads as TGTGCCACCCTAGGGAGTTCCCCCTACGAGCAGTACTTC.

V usage is TRBV24-1 and J usage is TRBJ1-2; 7 nucleotides match TRBD1. Trimming at V came to 6 bases and at J to 7 bases, leaving 7 bases not matched to a gene. Germline values: CDR1 KGHDR, CDR2 SFDVKD. The CDR3 has 13 amino acids. The CDR3, as DNA: TGTGCCACCAGTCGCCTCCAGGGGGGTGGCTACACCTTC. As protein: CATSRLQGGGYTF.

The genes are TRBV28 and TRBJ2-7, with D hard to call. This CDR3 is built from 14 residues. Trimming took off 7 bases at V and 0 bases at J, with 13 bases between the two ends. Germline V gives CDR1 MDHEN, CDR2 SYDVKM. Here the CDR3 reads CASKGEWSSYEQYF. DNA for the CDR3: TGTGCCAGCAAGGGCGAGTGGAGCTCCTACGAGCAGTACTTC.

V gene TRBV7-2 combines with J gene TRBJ1-5; possibly TRBD1 for D (5 bases). This CDR3 has 15 amino acids. CDR1 and CDR2 from the germline V gene are SGHTA and FQGNSA. V was pared by 3 bases and J by 5 bases, with 14 bases between. This chain's CDR3 is CASSLDTVAYQPQHF. DNA of the CDR3: TGTGCCAGCAGCTTGGACACGGTGGCATATCAGCCCCAGCATTTT.

This clonotype was found a few times. Written as DNA, the CDR3 is TGCAGTGCTAACAGGGGGGCGCGCTCCTACGAGCAGTACTTC. Amino acid sequence: CSANRGARSYEQYF. The chain combines TRBV20-1 with TRBJ2-7; 8 nucleotides match TRBD1. CDR1 and CDR2 from the germline V gene are DFQATT and SNEGSKA (reference sequence). This CDR3 contains 14 residues. The junction had 5 bases not matched to a gene; V was cut back by 4 bases and J by 0 bases.

This clonotype showed up many times. The chain couples TRBV7-2 to TRBJ2-7, with TRBD2 identical over 7 bases. Trimming cost V 7 bases and J 3 bases; bases outside gene matches: 12. The CDR3 consists of 15 residues. CDR1 and CDR2 from the germline V gene are SGHTA and FQGNSA. The chain's CDR3 is CASTRGGEVLYEQYF. In DNA form, the CDR3 reads TGTGCCAGCACCCGGGGAGGGGAAGTTCTCTACGAGCAGTACTTC. The full variable domain, in which reference TRBV7-2 and TRBJ2-7 provide the parts outside the CDR3, is GAGVSQSPSNKVTEKGKDVELRCDPISGHTALYWYRQSLGQGLEFLIYFQGNSAPDKSGLPSDRFSAERTGGSVSTLTIQRTQQEDSAVYLCASTRGGEVLYEQYFGPGTRLTVT.